The present TCR beta chain was sequenced within a study of shared clonotypes between healthy human individuals. Naive-designated CD8 cells lacked CD45RO, were positively enriched for CCR7, and omitted terminally differentiated effector memory CD45RA+ cells. The V gene's germline CDR1 is MNHEY and CDR2 SMNVEV (reference sequence). Trimming removed 3 bases at V and 2 bases at J, with 10 bases between. This CDR3 spans 15 amino acids. Measured with immunoSEQ multiplex PCR; TCRdb has only the in-frame clones, and not every one. Here the sample spans 1.5 million to 2.5 million clones, just under 95% being singletons. With regard to this clone: The same CDR3 arises from other DNA sequences in this sample as well.

The sample taken for sequencing was naive CD8+ T cells sorted from blood. The receptor comes from a young man in good health. The J gene is TRBJ2-2, the V gene TRBV27; D might be TRBD1 or TRBD2, each matching 6 bases. The chain's CDR3 is CASSFGGLNTGELFF. The CDR3 DNA sequence: TGTGCCAGCAGTTTCGGGGGCCTTAACACCGGGGAGCTGTTTTTT.